The T cell receptor (beta chain) under discussion was sequenced for a study of cytomegalovirus exposure and HLA in healthy donors. From germline, CDR1 is MGHDK and CDR2 SYGVNS. The CDR3 totals 13 residues. Trimming stripped 3 bases from V and 0 bases from J, with 5 bases between. Concerning this clone itself: Its antigen is currently unknown.

Study-wide results and caveats: Only CMV serostatus was available as immune exposure information.

The PCR used 60 Vbeta and 13 Jbeta primers. Only in-frame clones appear in the TCRdb table, and some are missing; sequencing was by immunoSEQ multiplex PCR. The table shows about 180,000 clones, with 81% occurring only once. Sampled while nominally healthy, donors likely had unrecorded immune exposures. The receptor was derived from a woman aged 18-29 years in good health and CMV-seropositive. The rearrangement uses TRBV25-1 and TRBJ1-1; D call uncertain. Sequenced: PBMCs. CDR3 nucleotides: TGTGCCAGCAGTGACCGGGTGAACACTGAAGCTTTCTTT. It translates to CASSDRVNTEAFF.